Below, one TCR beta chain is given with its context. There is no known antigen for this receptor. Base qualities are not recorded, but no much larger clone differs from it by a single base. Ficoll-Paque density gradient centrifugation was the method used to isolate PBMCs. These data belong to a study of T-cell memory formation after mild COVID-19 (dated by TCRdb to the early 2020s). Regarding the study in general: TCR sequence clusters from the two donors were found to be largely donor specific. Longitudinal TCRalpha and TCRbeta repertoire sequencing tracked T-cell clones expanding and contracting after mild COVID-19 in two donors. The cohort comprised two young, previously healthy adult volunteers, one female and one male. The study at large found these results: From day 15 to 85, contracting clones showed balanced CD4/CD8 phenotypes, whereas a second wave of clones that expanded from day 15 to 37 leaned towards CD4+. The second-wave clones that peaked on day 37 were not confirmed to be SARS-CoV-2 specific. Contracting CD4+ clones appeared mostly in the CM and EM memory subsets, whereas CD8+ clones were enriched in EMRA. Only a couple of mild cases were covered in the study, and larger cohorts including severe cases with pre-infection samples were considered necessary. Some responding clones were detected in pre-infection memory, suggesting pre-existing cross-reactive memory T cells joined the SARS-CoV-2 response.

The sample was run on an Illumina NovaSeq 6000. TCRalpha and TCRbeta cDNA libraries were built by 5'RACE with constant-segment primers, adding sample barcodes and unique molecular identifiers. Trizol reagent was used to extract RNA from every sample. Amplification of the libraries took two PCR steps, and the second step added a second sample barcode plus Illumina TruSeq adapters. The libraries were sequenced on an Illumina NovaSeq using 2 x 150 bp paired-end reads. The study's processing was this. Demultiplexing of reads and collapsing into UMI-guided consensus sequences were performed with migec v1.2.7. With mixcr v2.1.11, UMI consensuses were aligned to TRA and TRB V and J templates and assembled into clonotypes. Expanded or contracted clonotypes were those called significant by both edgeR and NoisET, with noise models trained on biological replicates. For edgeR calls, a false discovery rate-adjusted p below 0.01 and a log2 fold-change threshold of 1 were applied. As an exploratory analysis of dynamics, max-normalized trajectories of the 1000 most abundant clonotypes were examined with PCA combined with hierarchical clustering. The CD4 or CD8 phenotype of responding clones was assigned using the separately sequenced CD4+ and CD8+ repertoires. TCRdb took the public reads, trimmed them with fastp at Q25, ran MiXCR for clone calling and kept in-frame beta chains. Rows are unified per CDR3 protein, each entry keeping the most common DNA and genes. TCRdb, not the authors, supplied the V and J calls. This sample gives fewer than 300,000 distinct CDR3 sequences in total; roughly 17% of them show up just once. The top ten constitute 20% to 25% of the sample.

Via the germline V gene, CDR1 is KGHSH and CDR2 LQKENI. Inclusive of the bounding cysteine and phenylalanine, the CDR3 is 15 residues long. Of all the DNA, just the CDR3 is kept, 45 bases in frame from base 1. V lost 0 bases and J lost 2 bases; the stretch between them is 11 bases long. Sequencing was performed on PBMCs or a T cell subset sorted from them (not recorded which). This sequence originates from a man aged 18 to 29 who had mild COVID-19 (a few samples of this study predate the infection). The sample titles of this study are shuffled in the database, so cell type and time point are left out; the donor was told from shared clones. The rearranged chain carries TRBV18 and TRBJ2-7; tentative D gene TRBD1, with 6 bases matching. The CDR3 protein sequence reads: CASSPPTGSAYEQYF. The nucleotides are TGTGCCAGCTCACCACCGACAGGATCGGCCTACGAGCAGTACTTC.